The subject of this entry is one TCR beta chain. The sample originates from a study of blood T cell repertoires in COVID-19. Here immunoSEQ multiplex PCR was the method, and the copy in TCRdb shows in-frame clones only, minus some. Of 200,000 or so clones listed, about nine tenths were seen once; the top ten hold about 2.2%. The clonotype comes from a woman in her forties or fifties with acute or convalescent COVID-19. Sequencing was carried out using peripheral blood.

CDR3 residues: CASSLDLAGGLEQFF. In DNA, the CDR3 is TGCGCCAGCAGCTTGGACCTAGCGGGAGGGCTTGAGCAGTTCTTC. V and J are TRBV5-1 and TRBJ2-1; 12 bases agree with TRBD2. Germline CDR1 reads SGHRS; CDR2 reads YFSETQ. Trimming at V came to 0 bases and at J to 9 bases, leaving 4 bases not matched to a gene. The CDR3 has 15 residues.